These 8 T cell receptor beta chains came from one sample sequenced in a study of tumor-infiltrating lymphocytes in primary liver carcinoma. Production of TCR beta cDNA used around 0.45 ug total RNA together with a constant-region primer. ARM-PCR was slightly modified, and three nested multiplex PCR rounds with it gave rise to the TCR beta libraries. Use of TRBV1-TRBV30 forward primers with a C-beta reverse primer characterized the first two PCR rounds, which lasted 10 cycles each. MiXCR, applied by TCRdb to the multiplex PCR reads, yields one record per CDR3 protein. The repertoire holds some 190,000 distinct CDR3 sequences, with roughly 80% as singletons. Investigators took RNA and DNA out together from 20-30 mg of unsorted bulk tissue. Sequenced material: tumor tissue from primary liver carcinoma. All receptors derive from a man aged 40-55 years with primary liver carcinoma and hepatitis B virus infection.

As to this clonotype: The junction and the germline gene differ at one end; a read error may be behind it. This chain connects TRBV20-1 to TRBJ1-5; a weak D match, TRBD1 (5 bases). The CDR3 runs to 12 residues. CDR1 is DFQATT and CDR2 is SNEGSKA in the germline V gene (reference sequence). This CDR3 is CSAIQGNQPRHF. DNA for the CDR3: TGCAGTGCTATTCAGGGTAATCAGCCCCGGCATTTT.

Regarding this clonotype: The junction departs from the called germline gene at one end, perhaps through a read error. This chain uses TRBV4-2 with TRBJ2-1, with 8 bases identical to TRBD2. This CDR3 comprises 15 residues. CDR1 and CDR2 (germline): LGHNA, YNFKEQ. CDR3 residues: CTSSPATSEYNEQFF. The CDR3 DNA follows: TGTACCAGCAGCCCAGCGACTAGCGAGTACAATGAGCAGTTCTTC.

This clonotype was counted a single time. One junction end does not reproduce the germline sequence, and a read error may be involved. The chain carries TRBV29-1 and TRBJ1-2, with a weak D call TRBD1 (5 bases). This CDR3 is built from 14 residues. Germline-derived CDR1 and CDR2 are SQVTM and ANQGSEA. DNA for the CDR3: TGCAAAGTTGAAGCGGAAGAAGGGGTGGATGGCTACATCTTC. It yields the protein CKVEAEEGVDGYIF.

On this clonotype: The junction does not match germline at one end; this may be a read error. The chain links TRBV14 to TRBJ2-1, with 8 bases lining up with TRBD2. Germline V CDR1 and CDR2: SGHDN, FVKESK. CDR3 size: 16 residues. In DNA form, the CDR3 reads TGTGCCAGCAGTGGCGTAGCGGGATGTGTAAACAACGAGCAGTTCTTC. Translated: CASSGVAGCVNNEQFF.

Comment on this clonotype: Its ends do not fully match the called genes, so a read error is possible. The chain's CDR3 is CDNSLGVSNNGQFF. For the CDR3, the DNA is TGTGACAACAGCTTAGGTGTCTCGAACAATGGGCAGTTCTTC. The chain is built from TRBV11-3 and TRBJ2-1; the D is unclear. The germline V gene encodes CDR1 SGHNT and CDR2 YENEEA. There are 14 residues in the CDR3.

As regards this clonotype: The junction and the germline gene differ at one end; a read error may be behind it. CDR3 residues: CASSLEDTNSHLHF. The CDR3 DNA reads TGTGCCAGCAGTCTTGAGGACACAAATTCACACCTCCACTTT. The J gene is TRBJ1-6, the V gene TRBV6-5; D is perhaps TRBD1 (5 bases). This CDR3 comprises 14 residues. Germline V gives CDR1 MNHEY, CDR2 SVGAGI.

This clonotype was seen a single time. This rearrangement joins TRBV10-1 to TRBJ2-2; 7 bases fit TRBD2. V shed 10 bases and J 6 bases; nucleotides not matched to a gene: 14. The germline V gene has CDR1 WNHNN and CDR2 SYGVQD (reference sequence). The CDR3 contains 15 residues. The CDR3 sequence: CAIRKDASGAGELFF. The DNA for the CDR3 is TGCGCCATCAGGAAGGACGCGAGCGGGGCCGGGGAGCTGTTTTTT.

As to this clonotype: One junction end disagrees with the germline gene, perhaps due to a read error. This chain joins TRBV6-1 and TRBJ2-6, with a tentative D call TRBD1 (5 bases). Germline CDR1 reads MNHNS; CDR2 reads SASEGT. The CDR3 covers 16 residues. This CDR3 is CASSEQGMTGANILTF. For the CDR3, the DNA is TGTGCCAGCAGTGAACAAGGTATGACTGGGGCCAACATCCTGACTTTC.